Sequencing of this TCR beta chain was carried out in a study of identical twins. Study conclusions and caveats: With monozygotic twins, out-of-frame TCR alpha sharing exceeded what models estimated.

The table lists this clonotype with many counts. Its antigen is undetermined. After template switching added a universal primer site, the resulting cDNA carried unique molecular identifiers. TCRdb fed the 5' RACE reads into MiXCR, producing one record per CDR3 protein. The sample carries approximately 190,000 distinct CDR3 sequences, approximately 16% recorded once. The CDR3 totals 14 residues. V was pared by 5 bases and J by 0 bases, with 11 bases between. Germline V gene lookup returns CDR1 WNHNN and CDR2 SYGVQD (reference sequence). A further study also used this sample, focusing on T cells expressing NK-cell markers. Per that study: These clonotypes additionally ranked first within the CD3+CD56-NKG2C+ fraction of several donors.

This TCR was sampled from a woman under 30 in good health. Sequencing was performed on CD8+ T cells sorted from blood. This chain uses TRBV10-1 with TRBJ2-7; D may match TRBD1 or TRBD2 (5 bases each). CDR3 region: CASSRDPSSYEQYF. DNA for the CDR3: TGCGCCAGCAGTAGGGACCCTTCCTCCTACGAGCAGTACTTC.